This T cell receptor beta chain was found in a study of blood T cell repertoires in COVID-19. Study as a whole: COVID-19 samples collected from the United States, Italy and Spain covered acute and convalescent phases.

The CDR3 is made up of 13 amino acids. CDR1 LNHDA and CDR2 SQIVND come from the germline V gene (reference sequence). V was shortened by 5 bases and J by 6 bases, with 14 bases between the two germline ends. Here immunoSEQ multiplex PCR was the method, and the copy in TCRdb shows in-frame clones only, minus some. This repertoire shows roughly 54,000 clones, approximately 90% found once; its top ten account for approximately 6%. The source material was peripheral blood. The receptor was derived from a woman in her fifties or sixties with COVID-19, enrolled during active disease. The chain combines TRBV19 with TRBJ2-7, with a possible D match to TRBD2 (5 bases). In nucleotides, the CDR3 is TGTGCCAGTAGTCCGACCGGGATTCGCGAGCAGTACTTC. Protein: CASSPTGIREQYF.